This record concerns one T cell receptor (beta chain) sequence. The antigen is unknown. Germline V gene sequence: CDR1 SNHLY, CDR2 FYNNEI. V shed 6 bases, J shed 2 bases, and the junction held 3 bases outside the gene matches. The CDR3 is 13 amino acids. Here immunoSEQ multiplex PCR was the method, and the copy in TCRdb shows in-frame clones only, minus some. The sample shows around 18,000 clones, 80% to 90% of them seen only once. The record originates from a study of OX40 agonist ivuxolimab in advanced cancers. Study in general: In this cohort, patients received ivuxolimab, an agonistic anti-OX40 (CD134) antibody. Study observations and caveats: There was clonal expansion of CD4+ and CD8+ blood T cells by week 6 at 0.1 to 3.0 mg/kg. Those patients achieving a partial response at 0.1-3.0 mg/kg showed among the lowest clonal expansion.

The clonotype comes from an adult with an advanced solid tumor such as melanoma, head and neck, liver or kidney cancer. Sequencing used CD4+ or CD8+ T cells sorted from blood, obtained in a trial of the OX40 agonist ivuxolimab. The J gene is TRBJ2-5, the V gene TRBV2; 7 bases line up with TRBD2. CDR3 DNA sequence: TGTGCCAGCAGCGGACTAGGGCAAGAGACCCAGTACTTC. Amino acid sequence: CASSGLGQETQYF.